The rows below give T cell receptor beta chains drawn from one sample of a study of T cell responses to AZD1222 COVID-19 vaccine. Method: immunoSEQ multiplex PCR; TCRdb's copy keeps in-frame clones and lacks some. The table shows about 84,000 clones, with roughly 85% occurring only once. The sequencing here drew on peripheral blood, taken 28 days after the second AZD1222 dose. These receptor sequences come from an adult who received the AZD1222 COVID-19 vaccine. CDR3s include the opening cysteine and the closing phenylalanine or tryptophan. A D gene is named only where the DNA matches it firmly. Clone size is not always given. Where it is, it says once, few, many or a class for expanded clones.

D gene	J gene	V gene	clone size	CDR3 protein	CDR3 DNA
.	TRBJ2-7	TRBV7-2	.	CASSLAWTGYEQYF	TGTGCCAGCAGCTTAGCCTGGACGGGCTACGAGCAGTACTTC
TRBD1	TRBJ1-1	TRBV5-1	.	CASSLDRGKYTEAFF	TGCGCCAGCAGCTTGGACAGGGGCAAGTACACTGAAGCTTTCTTT
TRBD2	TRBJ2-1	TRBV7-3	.	CASSLRLAGEVQFF	TGTGCCAGCAGCTTACGGCTAGCGGGAGAAGTGCAGTTCTTC
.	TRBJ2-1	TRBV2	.	CASSVTGLTYNEQFF	TGTGCCAGCAGTGTTACCGGGCTGACCTACAATGAGCAGTTCTTC
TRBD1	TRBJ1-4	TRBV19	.	CASSSTGGVNEKLFF	TGTGCCAGTAGTTCCACAGGGGGAGTAAATGAAAAACTGTTTTTT
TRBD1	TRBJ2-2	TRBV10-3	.	CAIRPGQGWSGELFF	TGTGCCATCCGACCGGGACAGGGATGGTCCGGGGAGCTGTTTTTT
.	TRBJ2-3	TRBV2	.	CASRLRSTGTDTQYF	TGTGCCAGCAGGCTCAGGTCCACGGGCACAGATACGCAGTATTTT
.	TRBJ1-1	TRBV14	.	CASSQRQRIKNTEAFF	TGTGCCAGCAGCCAGAGACAGAGGATAAAGAACACTGAAGCTTTCTTT
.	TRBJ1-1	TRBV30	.	CAWSVQGNTEAFF	TGTGCCTGGAGTGTACAAGGAAACACTGAAGCTTTCTTT
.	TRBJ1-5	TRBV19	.	CASSIGIFNQPQHF	TGTGCCAGTAGTATCGGGATCTTCAATCAGCCCCAGCATTTT
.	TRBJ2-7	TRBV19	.	CASSTLLAAREQYF	TGTGCCAGTAGTACCCTACTAGCTGCTCGCGAGCAGTACTTC
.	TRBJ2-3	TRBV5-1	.	CASSSRGDGTDTQYF	TGCGCCAGCAGCTCCAGGGGGGATGGCACAGATACGCAGTATTTT
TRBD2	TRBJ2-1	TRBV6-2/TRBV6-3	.	CASSPRGLAGFNVYNEQFF	TGTGCCAGCAGCCCCCGGGGACTAGCGGGGTTTAATGTTTACAATGAGCAGTTCTTC
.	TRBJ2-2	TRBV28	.	CASSLSLRTGELFF	TGTGCCAGCAGTTTATCCCTCCGCACCGGGGAGCTGTTTTTT
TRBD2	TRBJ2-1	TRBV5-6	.	CASSLPSGRSQFF	TGTGCCAGCAGCTTGCCTAGCGGGAGGTCCCAGTTCTTC
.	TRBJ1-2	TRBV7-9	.	CASSLFGDGYTF	TGTGCCAGCAGCTTATTTGGGGACGGCTACACCTTC
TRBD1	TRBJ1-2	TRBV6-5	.	CASRGQVWGNYGYTF	TGTGCCAGCAGGGGACAGGTTTGGGGAAACTATGGCTACACCTTC
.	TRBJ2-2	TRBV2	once	CASKQLNTGELFF	TGTGCCAGCAAACAGTTGAACACCGGGGAGCTGTTTTTT
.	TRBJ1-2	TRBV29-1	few	CSTGTPDRGYTF	TGCAGCACCGGAACACCCGATCGAGGCTACACCTTC
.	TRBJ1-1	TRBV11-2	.	CASSLGVTVNTEAFF	TGTGCCAGCAGCTTAGGGGTGACGGTGAACACTGAAGCTTTCTTT
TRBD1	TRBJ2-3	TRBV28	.	CASSLRGTGGRDTQYF	TGTGCCAGCAGCCTACGGGGAACAGGGGGGAGGGATACGCAGTATTTT
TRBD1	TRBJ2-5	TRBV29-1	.	CSLSQGAGETQYF	TGCAGCTTATCCCAGGGGGCGGGGGAGACCCAGTACTTC
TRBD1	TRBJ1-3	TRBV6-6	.	CASSIGTVSGNTIYF	TGTGCCAGCAGTATCGGGACAGTCTCTGGAAACACCATATATTTT
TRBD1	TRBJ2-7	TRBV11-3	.	CASSSLDRGAYEQYF	TGTGCCAGCAGCTCCCTGGACAGGGGCGCCTACGAGCAGTACTTC
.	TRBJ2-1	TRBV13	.	CASSLALNEQFF	TGTGCCAGCAGCTTAGCACTCAATGAGCAGTTCTTC
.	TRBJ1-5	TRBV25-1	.	CASSESEGSKHF	TGTGCCAGCAGTGAATCCGAGGGATCTAAGCATTTT
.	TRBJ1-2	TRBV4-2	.	CASSQGTGDYGYTF	TGTGCCAGCAGCCAAGGCACGGGGGACTATGGCTACACCTTC
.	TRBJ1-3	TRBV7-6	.	CASSLAGGGTGNTIYF	TGTGCCAGCAGCTTAGCTGGGGGGGGGACGGGAAACACCATATATTTT
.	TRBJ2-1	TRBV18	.	CASSPLDSLGEQFF	TGTGCCAGCTCACCACTGGATTCCCTAGGTGAGCAGTTCTTC
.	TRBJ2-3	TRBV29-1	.	CSGRKSTDTQYF	TGCAGCGGTCGAAAGAGCACAGATACGCAGTATTTT
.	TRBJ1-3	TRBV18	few	CASSPPSRGSDTIYF	TGTGCCAGCTCACCACCGAGCAGGGGCTCGGACACCATATATTTT
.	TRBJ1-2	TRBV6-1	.	CASSESLQGWAGYTF	TGTGCCAGCAGTGAATCCCTACAGGGATGGGCTGGCTACACCTTC
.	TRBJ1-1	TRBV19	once	CASSPGPPGTEAFF	TGTGCCAGTAGTCCCGGACCCCCTGGCACTGAAGCTTTCTTT
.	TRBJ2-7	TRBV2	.	CASSEGVLGTYEQYF	TGTGCCAGCAGTGAGGGGGTTTTGGGGACCTACGAGCAGTACTTC
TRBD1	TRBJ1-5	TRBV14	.	CASSQRAEGRGPHQPQHF	TGTGCCAGCAGCCAGAGGGCGGAGGGCAGGGGGCCTCATCAGCCCCAGCATTTT
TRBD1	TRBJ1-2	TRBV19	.	CASSINRGRGGYTF	TGTGCCAGTAGTATTAACAGGGGGCGAGGAGGCTACACCTTC
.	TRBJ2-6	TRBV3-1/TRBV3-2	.	CASRPGHLHSGANVLTF	TGTGCCAGCAGACCCGGACACCTACACTCTGGGGCCAACGTCCTGACTTTC
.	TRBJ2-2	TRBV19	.	CASDSGSRGTGELFF	TGTGCCAGTGATTCAGGGAGTCGTGGCACCGGGGAGCTGTTTTTT
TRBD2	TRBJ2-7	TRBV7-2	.	CASSSRLSGSGYEQYF	TGTGCCAGCAGCTCCCGATTGAGCGGGAGTGGTTACGAGCAGTACTTC
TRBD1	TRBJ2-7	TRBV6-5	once	CASRDRGSTSYEQYF	TGTGCCAGCAGAGACAGGGGCTCCACGTCCTACGAGCAGTACTTC
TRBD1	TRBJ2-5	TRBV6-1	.	CASSEDHRGRTQYF	TGTGCCAGCAGTGAAGACCACAGGGGCAGGACCCAGTACTTC
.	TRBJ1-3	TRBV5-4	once	CASSIDRSSGNTIYF	TGTGCCAGCAGCATTGACAGGAGCTCTGGAAACACCATATATTTT
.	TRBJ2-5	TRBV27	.	CASSPLGASQETQYF	TGTGCCAGCAGCCCTCTTGGGGCTAGCCAAGAGACCCAGTACTTC
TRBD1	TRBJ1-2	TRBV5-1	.	CASSLPDRGLPYTF	TGCGCCAGCAGCCTACCGGACAGGGGGCTTCCCTACACCTTC
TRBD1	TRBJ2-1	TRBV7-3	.	CASRKDRSSYNEQFF	TGTGCCAGCAGGAAGGACAGGAGCTCCTACAATGAGCAGTTCTTC
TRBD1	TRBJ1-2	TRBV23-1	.	CASGDRGIDGYTF	TGCGCCAGCGGCGACAGGGGTATCGATGGCTACACCTTC
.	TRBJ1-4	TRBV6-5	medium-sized	CASSYGEAEKLFF	TGTGCCAGCAGTTATGGCGAAGCCGAAAAACTGTTTTTT
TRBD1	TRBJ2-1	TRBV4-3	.	CASSQAILTGNNEQFF	TGCGCCAGCAGCCAAGCGATCCTGACAGGGAACAATGAGCAGTTCTTC
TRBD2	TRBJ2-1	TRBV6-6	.	CASSNSGGGNEQFF	TGTGCCAGCAGTAATAGCGGGGGAGGGAATGAGCAGTTCTTC